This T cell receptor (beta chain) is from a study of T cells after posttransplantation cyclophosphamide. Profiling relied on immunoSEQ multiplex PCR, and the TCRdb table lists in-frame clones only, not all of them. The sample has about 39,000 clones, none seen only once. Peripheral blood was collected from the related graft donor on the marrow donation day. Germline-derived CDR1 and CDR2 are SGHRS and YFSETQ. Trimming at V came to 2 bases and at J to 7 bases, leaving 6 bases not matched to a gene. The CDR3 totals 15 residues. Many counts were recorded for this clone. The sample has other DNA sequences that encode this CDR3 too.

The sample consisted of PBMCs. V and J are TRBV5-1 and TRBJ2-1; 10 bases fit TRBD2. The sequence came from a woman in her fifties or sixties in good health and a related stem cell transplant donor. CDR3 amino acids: CASSFLAGGGNEQFF. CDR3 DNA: TGCGCCAGCAGCTTCTTAGCGGGGGGCGGTAATGAGCAGTTCTTC.